This note documents a single T cell receptor beta chain sequence. Its antigen is still unknown. The data belong to a study of T cell repertoires in cytomegalovirus infection. Study outcomes and limitations: HLA-C-restricted, CMV-specific TCR beta clonotypes were dominant ex vivo.

MiXCR, run by TCRdb on the reads, gives a single entry per CDR3 protein. Here the sample spans hundreds of thousands of distinct CDR3 sequences, less than 25% being singletons. V was cut by 5 bases and J by 4 bases, with 9 bases left in between. The germline V gene encodes CDR1 DFQATT and CDR2 SNEGSKA (reference sequence). This CDR3 contains 11 residues. This TCR derives from a human donor in good health (CMV status not recorded). Some clones in this sample may be carry-over from other donors' samples. The chain is built from TRBV20-1 and TRBJ2-7; D may match TRBD1 or TRBD2 (5 bases each). The sequenced sample consisted of CD8+ T cells from PBMCs. The CDR3 DNA sequence: TGCAGTGCTTGGGACGTTTACGAGCAGTACGTC. Translating gives CSAWDVYEQYV.